The 9 T cell receptor beta chains given below trace back to one sample, sequenced in a study of T cells after posttransplantation cyclophosphamide. Sequenced by immunoSEQ multiplex PCR; TCRdb stores in-frame clones only, minus some. Of under 2,000 clones detected, around 88% appear once; the ten largest clones hold approximately 11%. The sequenced material came from CD8+ T cells sorted from bone marrow. The receptors come from a woman in her 50s in good health and a related stem cell transplant donor.

This clone ranks as large. CDR3 in amino acids: CASSQTTGPPEAFF. The CDR3 DNA is TGTGCCAGCAGCCAGACGACAGGGCCCCCCGAAGCTTTCTTT. V usage is TRBV14 and J usage is TRBJ1-1; 7 bases align to TRBD1. Germline values: CDR1 SGHDN, CDR2 FVKESK. The trim removed 3 bases at V and 8 bases at J, leaving 9 bases unmatched. The CDR3 extends over 14 amino acids.

The chain uses TRBV2 and TRBJ2-7, with TRBD1 matching over 7 bases. The CDR3 runs to 15 residues. Germline CDR1 SNHLY, CDR2 FYNNEI. J gave up 0 bases and V 1 base, and 3 bases lay outside the gene matches. This CDR3 reads CASSEGTGYSYEQYF. In nucleotides, the CDR3 is TGTGCCAGCAGTGAAGGGACAGGCTACTCCTACGAGCAGTACTTC. The full variable domain, rest sourced from reference TRBV2 and TRBJ2-7, is EPEVTQTPSHQVTQMGQEVILRCVPISNHLYFYWYRQILGQKVEFLVSFYNNEISEKSEIFDDQFSVERPDGSNFTLKIRSTKLEDSAMYFCASSEGTGYSYEQYFGPGTRLTVT.

The chain links TRBV6-4 to TRBJ1-6, with a possible D match to TRBD1 (5 bases). The CDR3 runs 14 residues. The germline gives CDR1 MRHNA, CDR2 SNTAGT. V was cut by 0 bases and J by 10 bases, with 10 bases left in between. DNA for the CDR3: TGTGCCAGCAGTGACTCTGGGCAGGGCTCACCCCTCCACTTT. Translated, it gives CASSDSGQGSPLHF.

The gene calls are TRBV7-8 and TRBJ2-1; 9 nucleotides line up with TRBD2. This CDR3 region has 16 residues. V lost 5 bases, J lost 5 bases, and 10 bases stayed unmatched. Germline V gene lookup returns CDR1 SGHVS and CDR2 FQNEAQ. The CDR3 region has the DNA TGTGCCAGCAGCAGTTTAGCGGGAGTTTCTCACAATGAGCAGTTCTTC. Protein product: CASSSLAGVSHNEQFF. Supplemented by reference TRBV7-8 and TRBJ2-1, the full variable domain reads GAGVSQSPRYKVAKRGQDVALRCDPISGHVSLFWYQQALGQGPEFLTYFQNEAQLDKSGLPSDRFFAERPEGSVSTLKIQRTQQEDSAVYLCASSSLAGVSHNEQFFGPGTRLTVL.

This chain connects TRBV7-9 to TRBJ1-1; no clear D gene. Germline V gives CDR1 SEHNR, CDR2 FQNEAQ (reference sequence). V lost 0 bases and J lost 0, with 8 bases in between. The CDR3 sequence is 15 residues long. CDR3: CASSLAFGMNTEAFF. The CDR3 nucleotides are TGTGCCAGCAGCTTAGCCTTCGGTATGAACACTGAAGCTTTCTTT.

The gene calls are TRBV21-1 and TRBJ1-2. TRBV21-1 is shown as a pseudogene. CDR3 length: 12 amino acids. Here the CDR3 DNA reads TGTGCCAGCAGCCATCTTCGGGATGGCTACACCTTC. Its translation is CASSHLRDGYTF.

This chain uses TRBV28 with TRBJ2-5; no definite D call. From germline, CDR1 is MDHEN and CDR2 SYDVKM. CDR3 size: 14 residues. Between the trimmed V and J ends, which lost 5 bases and 1 base, there was a span of 11 bases. The CDR3 DNA reads as TGTGCCAGCAGTACAACATCTTTCCAAGAGACCCAGTACTTC. Amino acid sequence: CASSTTSFQETQYF.

The chain is built from TRBV4-1 and TRBJ2-5; possibly TRBD1 for D (5 bases). Germline V gives CDR1 MGHRA, CDR2 YSYEKL. V shed 0 bases and J shed 3 bases, with 14 bases lying between them. This CDR3 is 16 amino acids long. DNA for the CDR3: TGCGCCAGCAGCCAAGAGGGGCTGGGTCAGGAAGAGACCCAGTACTTC. Protein product: CASSQEGLGQEETQYF.

In nucleotides, the CDR3 is TGTGCCAGCAGCGCCGGGACTAGCGGGGCGGAGACCCAGTACTTC. Protein product: CASSAGTSGAETQYF. This chain links TRBV9 with TRBJ2-5; 13 nucleotides align to TRBD2. Trimming cost V 3 bases and J 5 bases; bases outside gene matches: 4. The CDR3 is made up of 15 amino acids. Germline V lookup: CDR1 SGDLS, CDR2 YYNGEE.